This T cell receptor beta chain appears in the sequencing data of a study of T cells after yellow fever vaccination. For the study at large: Fractions low in cell number were prepared with SMART-Seq v4 Ultra Low Input.

Each CDR3 protein is one row after TCRdb ran MiXCR on the 5' RACE reads. Of 360,000 or so distinct CDR3 sequences in the sample, under 14% were seen once. Study-wide findings and caveats: Repertoires sorted by FACS could include abundant clonotypes that are contaminants from the bulk population. Post-booster repertoires again held most primary-vaccination clones (about 96% CD4, about 88% CD8). A weaker secondary response peaked on day 5, the primary on day 15.

This clonotype is termed medium-sized. The antigen is undetermined. V trimming: 0 bases; J trimming: 4 bases; junction bases outside the gene matches: 1. CDR1 is LGHNA and CDR2 is YSLEER in the germline V gene. This CDR3 comprises 16 residues. The sequenced sample was PBMCs, obtained on the day of the first yellow fever vaccination. This TCR was recovered from a man between 18 and 29 years old who received the YFV17D yellow fever vaccine. The chain carries TRBV4-3 and TRBJ2-1; 12 bases agree with TRBD2. CDR3 nucleotide sequence: TGCGCCAGCAGCCAAGAAACTAGCGGGGGGTACAATGAGCAGTTCTTC. Translating it yields CASSQETSGGYNEQFF.